A single sample is the source of the 8 T cell receptor beta chains below, sequenced in a study of T cell repertoires in cytomegalovirus infection. Each CDR3 protein gets one entry after TCRdb re-called the reads with MiXCR. The table records 110,000 or so distinct CDR3 sequences, 30% of them present only once. No cognate antigen is known for these TCRs. The material was CD8+ T cells from cultured PBMCs, obtained from culture after CMV antigen stimulation. The receptors were sampled from a human donor in good health (CMV status not recorded). Some clones in this sample may be carry-over from other donors' samples.

The chain joins TRBV29-1 to TRBJ1-2; weak D call: TRBD1 (5 bases). The germline V gene has CDR1 SQVTM and CDR2 ANQGSEA. Trimming shortened V by 7 bases and J by 3 bases, and 9 bases separated the two germline ends. CDR3 length: 11 amino acids. CDR3 protein: CSARDDYGYTF. For the CDR3, the DNA is TGCAGCGCCCGGGACGACTATGGCTACACCTTC.

This clonotype appeared many times. The CDR3, as DNA: TGTGCCAGCAGCCTCGGCGGGACAGGGGGCTACGAGCAGTACTTC. Amino acids: CASSLGGTGGYEQYF. The chain has TRBV7-9 and TRBJ2-7, with 11 bases that match TRBD1. V lost 5 bases, J lost 3 bases, and 6 bases stayed unmatched. This CDR3 comprises 15 residues. The germline CDR1 and CDR2 sequences are SEHNR and FQNEAQ (reference sequence).

This clonotype was recorded many times. The chain recombines TRBV7-6 with TRBJ2-5; D is unresolved. The V gene lost 3 bases and the J gene lost 5 bases, with 4 bases spanning the gap. CDR3 length: 11 amino acids. CDR1 is SGHVS and CDR2 is FNYEAQ in the germline V gene. CDR3 sequence: CASSFGETQYF. CDR3 coding DNA: TGTGCCAGCAGCTTCGGGGAGACCCAGTACTTC.

V is TRBV29-1 and J is TRBJ2-1; D is unresolved. This CDR3 comprises 13 residues. Trimming removed 6 bases at V and 2 bases at J, with 11 bases between. CDR1 is SQVTM and CDR2 is ANQGSEA in the germline V gene. The CDR3 here is CSVPATTYNEQFF. The CDR3 bases are TGCAGCGTGCCCGCAACCACCTACAATGAGCAGTTCTTC.

In its sample, this clonotype was seen many times. V gene TRBV12-3 or TRBV12-4 combines with J gene TRBJ2-7; D is perhaps TRBD1 (6 bases). The ends were cut back, 5 bases at V and 0 bases at J, with 17 bases in the middle. The CDR3 consists of 16 residues. Here the CDR3 DNA reads TGTGCCAGCAGTACCCCGAACAGGGTTAGCTCCTACGAGCAGTACTTC. Its protein product is CASSTPNRVSSYEQYF.

This clonotype was observed at least ten times. A read error may produce the germline difference seen at one junction end. The V and J genes are TRBV7-7 and TRBJ2-1, with D possibly TRBD1 on 6 matching bases. Germline CDR1 SSHAT, CDR2 FNYEAQ (reference sequence). The CDR3 covers 14 residues. The CDR3 protein is CASSPRTDHNEQFF. In DNA, the CDR3 is TGTGCTAGCAGCCCCCGGACAGACCACAATGAGCAGTTCTTC.

The rearrangement links TRBV7-2 to TRBJ2-7; the D is unclear. Trimming took 3 bases from V and 5 from J, leaving 14 bases between them. This CDR3 region has 14 residues. CDR1 and CDR2 (germline): SGHTA, FQGNSA. The CDR3 bases are TGTGCCAGCAGCTTCGGGCTCGCTGGGGACGAGCAGTACTTC. Amino acid sequence: CASSFGLAGDEQYF.

This clonotype has just a few counts. The chain has TRBV7-6 and TRBJ2-1; 7 bases are a match to TRBD2. The CDR3 is made up of 16 amino acids. From germline, CDR1 is SGHVS and CDR2 FNYEAQ. Trimming cost V 5 bases and J 0 bases; bases outside gene matches: 7. The CDR3 DNA reads TGTGCCAGCAGCAGACTAGCAGGTAGCTCCTACAATGAGCAGTTCTTC. Protein product: CASSRLAGSSYNEQFF.